One sample yielded the 7 T cell receptor beta chains listed below, sequenced in a study of blood T cell repertoires in COVID-19. Some clones are missing from TCRdb's copy, which holds only in-frame ones; the method was immunoSEQ multiplex PCR. The data hold a few hundred thousand clones, with 80% to 90% observed a single time. The sequenced sample consisted of PBMCs or T cells enriched from blood (not recorded which). These receptors originate from a man aged 30 to 39 who had recovered from COVID-19.

This clone was detected once. The V call is TRBV19, the J call TRBJ1-4; TRBD1 is a possible D gene (5 bases). The CDR3 is 15 residues long. Germline-derived CDR1 and CDR2 are LNHDA and SQIVND (reference sequence). V gave up 3 bases and J gave up 3 bases, with 11 bases separating them. The CDR3 DNA reads as TGTGCCAGTAGTATGGGTGTACAGGCTAATGAAAAACTGTTTTTT. The encoded protein is CASSMGVQANEKLFF.

V is TRBV7-9 and J is TRBJ2-7; TRBD1 aligns across 9 bases. CDR1 is SEHNR and CDR2 is FQNEAQ in the germline V gene (reference sequence). V gave up 5 bases and J gave up 5 bases; unmatched junction bases: 7. The CDR3 is 14 amino acids. As DNA, the CDR3 is TGTGCCAGCAGCCACCGGGACAGGGTCGACGAGCAGTACTTC. Protein: CASSHRDRVDEQYF. The full variable domain, completed using reference TRBV7-9 and TRBJ2-7, is DTGVSQNPRHKITKRGQNVTFRCDPISEHNRLYWYRQTLGQGPEFLTYFQNEAQLEKSRLLSDRFSAERPKGSFSTLEIQRTEQGDSAMYLCASSHRDRVDEQYFGPGTRLTVT.

The chain has TRBV30 and TRBJ2-5, with 7 bases that match TRBD2. V was clipped by 0 bases and J by 3 bases; unmatched bases: 1. The CDR3 sequence is 13 residues long. Germline values: CDR1 GTSNPN, CDR2 SVGIG (reference sequence). CDR3 residues: CAWSVLAEETQYF. Here the CDR3 DNA reads TGTGCCTGGAGTGTGCTAGCGGAAGAGACCCAGTACTTC.

This clone appeared a single time. CDR3 amino acids: CASSSRDRGHTEAFF. As DNA, the CDR3 is TGTGCCAGCAGCTCCCGGGACAGGGGCCACACTGAAGCTTTCTTT. V and J are TRBV7-2 and TRBJ1-1, with 10 nucleotides matching TRBD1. The CDR3 has 15 amino acids. The V gene end was trimmed by 4 bases and the J gene end by 3 bases; junction bases not matched to a gene: 5. Germline CDR1 reads SGHTA; CDR2 reads FQGNSA.

This clone was counted between two and nine times. The CDR3 is CASSLARTASSYEQYF. The CDR3, as DNA: TGTGCCAGCAGTTTAGCCCGCACGGCTAGCTCCTACGAGCAGTACTTC. The genes are TRBV28 and TRBJ2-7, with D unresolved. Germline CDR1 MDHEN, CDR2 SYDVKM. The V gene lost 2 bases and the J gene lost 0 bases, with 14 bases spanning the gap. The CDR3 covers 16 residues.

This clone has just one count. The J gene is TRBJ2-6, the V gene TRBV7-2; 16 nucleotides line up with TRBD2. The CDR3 extends over 18 amino acids. With V trimmed by 6 bases and J by 4 bases, 6 bases remained unmatched. The V gene's germline CDR1 is SGHTA and CDR2 FQGNSA. Here the CDR3 DNA reads TGTGCCAGCAGACCGGGACTAGCGGGAGGGACGGGGGCCAACGTCCTGACTTTC. It codes for CASRPGLAGGTGANVLTF.

The chain employs TRBV2 and TRBJ2-2; no clear D gene. CDR3 length equals 11 residues. Trimming pared 11 bases from V and 2 bases from J, leaving 6 bases between. The V gene's germline CDR1 is SNHLY and CDR2 FYNNEI. The chain's CDR3 is CAGSNTGELFF. Written as DNA, the CDR3 is TGTGCCGGCTCTAACACCGGGGAGCTGTTTTTT.